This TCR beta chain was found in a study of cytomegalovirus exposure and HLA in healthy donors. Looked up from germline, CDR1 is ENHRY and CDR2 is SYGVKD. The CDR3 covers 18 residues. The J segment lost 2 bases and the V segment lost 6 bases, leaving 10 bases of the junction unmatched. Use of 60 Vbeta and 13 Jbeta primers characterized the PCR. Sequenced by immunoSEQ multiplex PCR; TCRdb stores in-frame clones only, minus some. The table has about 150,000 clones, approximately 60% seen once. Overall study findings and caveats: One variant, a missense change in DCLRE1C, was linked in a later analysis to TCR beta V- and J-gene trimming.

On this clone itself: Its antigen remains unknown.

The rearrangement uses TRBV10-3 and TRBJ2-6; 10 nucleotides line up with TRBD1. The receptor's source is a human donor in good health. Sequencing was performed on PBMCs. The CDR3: CAISLGTGERTGANVLTF. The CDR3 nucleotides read TGTGCCATCAGCCTCGGGACAGGGGAACGTACTGGGGCCAACGTCCTGACTTTC.